This note documents a single T cell receptor (beta chain) sequence. Its antigen is not known. These data come from a study of siplizumab effects on memory and regulatory T cells. Study-wide findings and caveats: Naive T cells apparently outstripped memory cells in diversity and seemed major alloresponse contributors. Mappable alloreactive CD4+ clones came from Treg cells about 65% of the time on average with siplizumab, against about 25% in controls. Confirmation was lacking for the suppressive function of proliferating Tregs derived from siplizumab cultures.

Germline lookup yields CDR1 MNHEY and CDR2 SVGAGI. The CDR3 has 15 residues. Trimming took 2 bases from V and 6 from J; bases not matched to a gene: 5. It was roughly 99,000 TCR templates that were assayed per sample. Assay: immunoSEQ multiplex PCR; the TCRdb copy retains only in-frame clones and omits some. The sample contains some 100,000 clones, about 91% of which appear only once. This rearrangement joins TRBV6-5 to TRBJ2-3, with 10 bases fitting TRBD1. The clonotype was recovered from a human donor in good health. Some clones in this sample may be carry-over from other donors' samples. The source material was CD4+ T cells sorted from blood. The CDR3 bases are TGTGCCAGCAGTTACGGGGGGACAGGGGTCGATACGCAGTATTTT. Protein: CASSYGGTGVDTQYF.